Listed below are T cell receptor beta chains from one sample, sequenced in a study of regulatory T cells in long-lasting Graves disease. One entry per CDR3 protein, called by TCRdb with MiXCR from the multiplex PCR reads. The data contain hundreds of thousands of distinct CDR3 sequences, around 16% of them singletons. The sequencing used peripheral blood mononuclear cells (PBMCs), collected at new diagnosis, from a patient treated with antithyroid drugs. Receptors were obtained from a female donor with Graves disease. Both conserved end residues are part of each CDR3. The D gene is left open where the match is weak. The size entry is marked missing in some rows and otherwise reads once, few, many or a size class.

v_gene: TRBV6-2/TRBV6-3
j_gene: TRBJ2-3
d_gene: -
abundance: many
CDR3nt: TGTGCCAGCAGTTACGCCGGAACCACAGATACGCAGTATTTT
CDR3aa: CASSYAGTTDTQYF

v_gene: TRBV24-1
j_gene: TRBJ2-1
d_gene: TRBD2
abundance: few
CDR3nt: TGTGCCACCAGTGACCCAGCCGGGACTAGCGGGAGTAGGTCCTACAATGAGCAGTTCTTC
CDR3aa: CATSDPAGTSGSRSYNEQFF

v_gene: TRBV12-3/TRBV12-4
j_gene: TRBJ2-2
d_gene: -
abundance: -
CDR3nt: TGTGCATGGTTGACACTAAAGACCGGGGAGCTGTTTTTT
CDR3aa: CAWLTLKTGELFF

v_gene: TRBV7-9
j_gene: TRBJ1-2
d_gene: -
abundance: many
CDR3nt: TGTGCCAGCAGCGCCGGGGCTCCTAACTATGGCTACACCTTC
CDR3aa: CASSAGAPNYGYTF

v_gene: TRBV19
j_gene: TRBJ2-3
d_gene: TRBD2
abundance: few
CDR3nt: TGTGCCAGTAGTGGGACTAGCGGGAGTTTGACAGATACGCAGTATTTT
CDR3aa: CASSGTSGSLTDTQYF

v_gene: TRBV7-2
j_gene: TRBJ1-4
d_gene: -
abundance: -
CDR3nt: TGTGCCAGCAGCCAGAACGCCTTGAGCGAAAAACTGTTTTTT
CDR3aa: CASSQNALSEKLFF

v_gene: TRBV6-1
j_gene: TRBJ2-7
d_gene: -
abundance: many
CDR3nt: TGTGCCAGCAGTCCGGGGTATAGCTACGAGCAGTACTTC
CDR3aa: CASSPGYSYEQYF

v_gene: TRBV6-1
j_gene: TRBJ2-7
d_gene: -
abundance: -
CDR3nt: TGTGCCAGCAGTTTTTCAGAAAAGCAGTACTTC
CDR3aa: CASSFSEKQYF

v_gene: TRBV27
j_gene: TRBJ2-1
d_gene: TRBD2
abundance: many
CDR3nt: TGTGCCAGCAACCTAGGACTAGCGGGAAGTGAGCAGTTCTTC
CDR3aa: CASNLGLAGSEQFF

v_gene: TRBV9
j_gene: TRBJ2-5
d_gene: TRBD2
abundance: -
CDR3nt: TGTGCCAGCAGCCCCTACACGTCTAGCGGGGACCAAGAGACCCAGTACTTC
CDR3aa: CASSPYTSSGDQETQYF

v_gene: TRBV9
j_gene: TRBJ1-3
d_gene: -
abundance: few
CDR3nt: TGTGCCAGCAGCGTAGCTTCTGTAGCCAGCAGATCTGGAAACACCATATATTTT
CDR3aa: CASSVASVASRSGNTIYF

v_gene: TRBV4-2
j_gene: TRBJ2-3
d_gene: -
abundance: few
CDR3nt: TGTGCCAGCAGCCAAGACTACCAGATCCCCCCGCAGTATTTT
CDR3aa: CASSQDYQIPPQYF

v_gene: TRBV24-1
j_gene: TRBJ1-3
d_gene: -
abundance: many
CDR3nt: TGTGCCACCAGTGATGGGACATACTCTGGAAACACCATATATTTT
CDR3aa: CATSDGTYSGNTIYF

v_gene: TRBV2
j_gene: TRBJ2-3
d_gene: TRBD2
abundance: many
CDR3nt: TGTGCCAGCAGTGCTCTACTGACTAGCGGGAGCACAGATACGCAGTATTTT
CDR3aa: CASSALLTSGSTDTQYF

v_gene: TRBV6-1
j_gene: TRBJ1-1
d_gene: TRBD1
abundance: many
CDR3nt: TGTGCCAGCGAGAACAGGGGAGGCACTGAAGCTTTCTTT
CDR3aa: CASENRGGTEAFF

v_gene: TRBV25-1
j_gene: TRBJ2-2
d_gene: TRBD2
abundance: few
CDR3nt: TGTGCCAGCAGTAAAGAAGTCAGCGGGGCTAGGACCGGGGAGCTGTTTTTT
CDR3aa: CASSKEVSGARTGELFF

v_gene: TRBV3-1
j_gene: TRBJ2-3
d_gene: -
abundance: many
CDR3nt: TGTGCCAGCAGCCGGTTGGGGGTGTCTGATACGCAGTATTTT
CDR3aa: CASSRLGVSDTQYF

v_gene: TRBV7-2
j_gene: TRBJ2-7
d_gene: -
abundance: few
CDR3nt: TGTGCCAGCAGCCCCCCCTCGGGGAGGCGGGTCCAGTCGAGGTCCCCCTACGAGCAGTACTTC
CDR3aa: CASSPPSGRRVQSRSPYEQYF

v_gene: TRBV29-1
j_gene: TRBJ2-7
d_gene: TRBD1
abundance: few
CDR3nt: TGCAGCGTTACTCGCGGGCCAGGGGGCTTCTCCTACGAGCAGTACTTC
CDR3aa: CSVTRGPGGFSYEQYF

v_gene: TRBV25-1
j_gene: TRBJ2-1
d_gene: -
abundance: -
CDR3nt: TGTGCCAGTTTCGGAGACGGAGGCTACAATGAGCAGTTCTTC
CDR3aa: CASFGDGGYNEQFF